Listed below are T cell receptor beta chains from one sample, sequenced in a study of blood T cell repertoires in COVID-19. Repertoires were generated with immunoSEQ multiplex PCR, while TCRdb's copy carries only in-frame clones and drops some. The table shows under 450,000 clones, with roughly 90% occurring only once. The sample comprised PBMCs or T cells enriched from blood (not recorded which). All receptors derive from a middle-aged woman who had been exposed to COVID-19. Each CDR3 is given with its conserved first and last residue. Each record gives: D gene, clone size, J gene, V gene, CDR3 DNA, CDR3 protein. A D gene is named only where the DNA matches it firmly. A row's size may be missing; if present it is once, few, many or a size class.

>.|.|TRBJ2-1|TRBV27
TGTGCCAGCAGTTTATCAGGGGGCTCCTACAATGAGCAGTTCTTC
CASSLSGGSYNEQFF
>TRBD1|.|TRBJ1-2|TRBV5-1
TGCGCCAGCAGCTGGGACAGGGTTCAAGGCTACACCTTC
CASSWDRVQGYTF
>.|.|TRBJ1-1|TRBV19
TGTGCCAGTAGTATTCGGGCGGGCTCAAGTGAAGCTTTCTTT
CASSIRAGSSEAFF
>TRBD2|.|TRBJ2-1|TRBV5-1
TGCGCCAGCAGCTTGGAAAGCGGGGGTCTGGGCAATGAGCAGTTCTTC
CASSLESGGLGNEQFF
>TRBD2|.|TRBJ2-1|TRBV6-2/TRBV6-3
TGTGCCAGCAGTTACGGGCGGGGGGGAAACAACAATGAGCAGTTCTTC
CASSYGRGGNNNEQFF
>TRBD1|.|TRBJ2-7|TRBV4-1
TGCGCCAGCAGCCGAAGGACAGGGGGCGTCGAGCAGTACTTC
CASSRRTGGVEQYF
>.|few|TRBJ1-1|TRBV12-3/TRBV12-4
TGTGCCAGCAGTTTATCAGGGGACACTGAAGCTTTCTTT
CASSLSGDTEAFF
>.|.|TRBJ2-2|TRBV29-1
TGCAGCGTGCGGTTTAGGGGGGGCAGGGAGCTGTTTTTT
CSVRFRGGRELFF
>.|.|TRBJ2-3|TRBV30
TGTGCCGCCTACCGGGACTCCACAGATACGCAGTATTTT
CAAYRDSTDTQYF
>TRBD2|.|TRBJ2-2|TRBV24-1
TGTGCCACTCAGGGACTAGCGGAAACCGGGGAGCTGTTTTTT
CATQGLAETGELFF
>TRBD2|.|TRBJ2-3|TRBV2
TGTGCCAGCAGTGGGGGCTGGAGGCGGGAGTACGGAGATACGCAGTATTTT
CASSGGWRREYGDTQYF
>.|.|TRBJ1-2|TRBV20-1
TGCAGTGTGACAGCTAACTATGGCTACACCTTC
CSVTANYGYTF
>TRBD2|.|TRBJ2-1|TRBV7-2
TGTGCCAGCAGCCCTAGCGGGAGTTCCTACAATGAGCAGTTCTTC
CASSPSGSSYNEQFF
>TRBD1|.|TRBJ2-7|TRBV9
TGTGCCAGCAGCTCAACTCGGACAGGTTTCGGGGAGCAGTACTTC
CASSSTRTGFGEQYF
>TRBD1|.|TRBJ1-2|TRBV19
TGTGCCAGTAGTCCCCGGGACAGGGTATCCGGGGGCTACACCTTC
CASSPRDRVSGGYTF
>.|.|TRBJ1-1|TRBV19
TGTGCCAGTACCCCCGTCCCTATAAGGAACACTGAAGCTTTCTTT
CASTPVPIRNTEAFF
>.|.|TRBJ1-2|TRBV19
TGTGCCAGTAGTACAGGATCCGGACAGCCTACTAACTATGGCTACACCTTC
CASSTGSGQPTNYGYTF
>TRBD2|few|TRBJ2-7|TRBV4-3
TGCGCCAGCAGCCAAGACGTGATGATGAGCGGGACTGGGTACGAGCAGTACTTC
CASSQDVMMSGTGYEQYF
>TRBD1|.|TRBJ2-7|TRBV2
TGTGCCAGCAGTGAAGCCGATCCGGGACAGGGCTACGAGCAGTACTTC
CASSEADPGQGYEQYF
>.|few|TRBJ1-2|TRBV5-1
TGCGCCACCAAACAACAGGTTATGGACTATGGCTACACCTTC
CATKQQVMDYGYTF